These T cell receptor beta chains were read from a single sample in a study of T cells in Graves' hyperthyroidism and ophthalmopathy. TCRdb used MiXCR to reprocess the multiplex PCR reads, holding one entry per CDR3 protein. Of some 600,000 distinct CDR3 sequences in the sample, approximately 15% are singletons; the top ten hold more than 4.5%. Sequenced sample: blood. These receptors were obtained from a woman aged 25-40 years with Graves' hyperthyroidism that later progressed to Graves' ophthalmopathy. CDR3s include the opening cysteine and the closing phenylalanine or tryptophan. Fields, in order: J gene, D gene, clone size, V gene, CDR3 protein, CDR3 DNA. The D gene is left open where the match is weak. Clone size is stated in some rows and not others, as once, few, many or a class when expanded.

TRBJ2-3 | TRBD2 | many | TRBV7-2 | CASSLAGTSGSTDTQYF | TGTGCCAGCAGTCTTGCCGGGACTAGCGGGTCCACAGATACGCAGTATTTT
TRBJ2-7 | . | . | TRBV7-2 | CASSPDIPEPRQYF | TGTGCCAGCAGCCCCGACATCCCCGAGCCACGGCAGTACTTC
TRBJ1-4 | TRBD1 | . | TRBV2 | CASNTQGAGGEKLFF | TGTGCCAGCAATACCCAGGGGGCTGGGGGTGAAAAACTGTTTTTT
TRBJ2-3 | . | . | TRBV28 | CASYTPDTQYF | TGTGCCAGCTATACGCCAGATACGCAGTATTTT
TRBJ1-2 | TRBD1 | many | TRBV11-2 | CASSLEPWTGDSYGYTF | TGTGCCAGCAGCTTAGAGCCTTGGACAGGGGATAGCTATGGCTACACCTTC
TRBJ1-1 | TRBD1 | many | TRBV11-2 | CASSPTRDRADTEAFF | TGTGCCAGCAGTCCTACGCGCGACAGGGCTGACACTGAAGCTTTCTTT
TRBJ1-2 | . | many | TRBV12-3/TRBV12-4 | CASREQEINGYTF | TGTGCCAGCAGGGAACAGGAGATAAATGGCTACACCTTC
TRBJ2-2 | TRBD2 | many | TRBV30 | CAWTQGLAGRDGELFF | TGTGCCTGGACCCAAGGACTAGCGGGACGGGACGGGGAGCTGTTTTTT
TRBJ1-5 | . | few | TRBV7-8 | CASSPAWVPNQPQHF | TGTGCCAGCAGCCCGGCTTGGGTCCCGAATCAGCCCCAGCATTTT
TRBJ2-3 | . | . | TRBV24-1 | CATSDPLGGDTQYF | TGTGCCACCAGTGATCCCCTGGGGGGAGATACGCAGTATTTT
TRBJ1-1 | TRBD1 | many | TRBV6-1 | CASKSGTANTEAFF | TGTGCCAGCAAGTCCGGGACAGCAAACACTGAAGCTTTCTTT
TRBJ2-1 | . | . | TRBV12-3/TRBV12-4 | CASSFGYNKQFF | TGTGCCAGCAGTTTTGGTTACAATAAGCAGTTCTTC
TRBJ2-5 | TRBD1 | few | TRBV20-1 | CSASRQTRDRGGLQETQYF | TGCAGTGCTAGTAGACAAACTCGGGACAGGGGGGGTCTACAAGAGACCCAGTACTTC
TRBJ1-5 | TRBD1 | many | TRBV5-1 | CASSLSPTGASNQPQHF | TGCGCCAGCAGCTTGTCCCCGACAGGGGCAAGCAATCAGCCCCAGCATTTT
TRBJ2-7 | TRBD2 | . | TRBV11-2 | CASSFPGTSGRYEQYF | TGTGCCAGCAGCTTCCCAGGGACTAGCGGGAGATACGAGCAGTACTTC
TRBJ2-7 | . | many | TRBV18 | CASSPHSGSYEQYF | TGTGCCAGCTCACCACACTCAGGCTCCTACGAGCAGTACTTC
TRBJ2-3 | TRBD2 | few | TRBV13 | CASSSNGGRPSTDTQYF | TGTGCCAGCAGCTCCAACGGCGGGAGGCCTAGCACAGATACGCAGTATTTT
TRBJ1-2 | . | many | TRBV20-1 | CSAFLGGYGYTF | TGCAGTGCTTTCCTGGGTGGCTATGGCTACACCTTC
TRBJ2-7 | . | many | TRBV12-5 | CASGFSGDDEQYF | TGTGCTAGTGGTTTTTCAGGGGACGACGAGCAGTACTTC
TRBJ2-7 | TRBD2 | . | TRBV28 | CASRSTSGMRYEQYF | TGTGCCAGCAGATCTACTAGCGGGATGCGATACGAGCAGTACTTC
TRBJ2-7 | TRBD1 | many | TRBV10-3 | CATRRAGQGEYEQYF | TGTGCCACCCGCCGTGCGGGACAGGGCGAATACGAGCAGTACTTC
TRBJ1-4 | . | many | TRBV29-1 | CSVAGVDEKLFF | TGCAGCGTTGCAGGGGTGGATGAAAAACTGTTTTTT
TRBJ1-1 | . | few | TRBV19 | CASSIELPRGEAFF | TGTGCCAGTAGTATAGAACTCCCTAGGGGAGAAGCTTTCTTT
TRBJ2-7 | . | many | TRBV12-3/TRBV12-4 | CASSSYRDYEQYF | TGTGCCAGCAGTTCATACAGGGATTACGAGCAGTACTTC
TRBJ1-1 | . | few | TRBV20-1 | CRLGQILGDTEAFF | TGCAGACTCGGACAGATACTAGGGGACACTGAAGCTTTCTTT
TRBJ2-1 | . | many | TRBV7-3 | CASSLTGGSSYNEQFF | TGTGCCAGCAGCTTAACGGGCGGAAGCTCCTACAATGAGCAGTTCTTC
TRBJ2-1 | TRBD2 | many | TRBV19 | CASSIPGLAMGEQFF | TGTGCCAGTAGTATCCCGGGACTAGCAATGGGTGAGCAGTTCTTC
TRBJ1-1 | . | many | TRBV11-2 | CASSLPRMNTEAFF | TGTGCCAGCAGCTTACCCAGGATGAACACTGAAGCTTTCTTT
TRBJ2-5 | TRBD1 | . | TRBV4-1 | CASSRLDRGPQETQYF | TGCGCCAGCAGCCGCCTGGACAGGGGACCCCAAGAGACCCAGTACTTC
TRBJ1-1 | . | . | TRBV11-2 | CASSFLPGSRRNTEAFF | TGTGCCAGCAGCTTCCTACCGGGATCTCGGAGGAACACTGAAGCTTTCTTT
TRBJ2-7 | TRBD2 | few | TRBV20-1 | CSARPSGTSGSGASYEQYF | TGCAGTGCTAGACCCTCCGGGACTAGCGGGAGTGGAGCCTCCTACGAGCAGTACTTC
TRBJ2-7 | . | many | TRBV28 | CASSLTGGSSYEQYF | TGTGCCAGCAGTTTGACAGGCGGGTCCTCCTACGAGCAGTACTTC
TRBJ2-7 | . | many | TRBV2 | CATLGLAVYEQYF | TGTGCCACCTTGGGGCTAGCCGTCTACGAGCAGTACTTC
TRBJ1-1 | . | many | TRBV11-3 | CASSRGLGSTEAFF | TGTGCCAGCAGCCGAGGGTTGGGGAGCACTGAAGCTTTCTTT
TRBJ1-6 | . | many | TRBV6-9 | CASSYQRQVYNSPLHF | TGTGCCAGCAGTTACCAACGACAGGTCTATAATTCACCCCTCCACTTT
TRBJ1-2 | . | many | TRBV18 | CASSPGEENYGYTF | TGTGCCAGCTCACCAGGGGAGGAAAACTATGGCTACACCTTC
TRBJ2-7 | . | many | TRBV2 | CASSEAYEQYF | TGTGCCAGCAGCGAAGCCTACGAGCAGTACTTC
TRBJ2-1 | TRBD2 | many | TRBV11-2 | CASSLFEGTMSFYNEQFF | TGTGCCAGCAGCTTATTTGAGGGGACTATGTCGTTCTACAATGAGCAGTTCTTC
TRBJ2-5 | TRBD1 | many | TRBV4-3 | CASSQDEGTGAETQYF | TGCGCCAGCAGCCAAGATGAAGGGACAGGGGCGGAGACCCAGTACTTC
TRBJ1-4 | . | many | TRBV27 | CASMGSNEKLFF | TGTGCCAGCATGGGGTCTAATGAAAAACTGTTTTTT
TRBJ2-1 | TRBD1 | . | TRBV7-3 | CASRMAERGQNEQFF | TGTGCCAGCAGGATGGCGGAGAGGGGGCAAAATGAGCAGTTCTTC
TRBJ2-1 | TRBD2 | many | TRBV7-6 | CASSSPGLGFNEQFF | TGTGCCAGCAGCTCACCGGGACTAGGATTCAATGAGCAGTTCTTC
TRBJ2-2 | . | . | TRBV6-1 | CASRRDGNTGELFF | TGTGCCAGCAGACGGGACGGAAACACCGGGGAGCTGTTTTTT
TRBJ1-2 | TRBD1 | . | TRBV5-1 | CASSHGQGIDGYTF | TGCGCCAGCAGCCACGGACAGGGTATTGATGGCTACACCTTC
TRBJ2-1 | . | many | TRBV12-3/TRBV12-4 | CASSPLGIQTNEQFF | TGTGCCAGCAGTCCATTGGGGATACAGACCAATGAGCAGTTCTTC
TRBJ1-2 | . | few | TRBV7-9 | CASSTMLRPGGYTF | TGTGCCAGCAGTACGATGCTCCGGCCGGGTGGCTACACCTTC
TRBJ2-7 | . | many | TRBV24-1 | CATSDVNRDEQYF | TGTGCCACCAGTGATGTTAACCGGGACGAGCAGTACTTC
TRBJ2-5 | TRBD2 | many | TRBV7-9 | CASSPLGLAGVTETQYF | TGTGCCAGCAGCCCCCTAGGGCTAGCGGGTGTGACGGAGACCCAGTACTTC
TRBJ2-5 | TRBD2 | many | TRBV20-1 | CSARLLAGGVQETQYF | TGCAGTGCTAGGCTTCTAGCGGGAGGGGTACAAGAGACCCAGTACTTC
TRBJ2-3 | TRBD2 | many | TRBV24-1 | CATSDLRGSSDTQYF | TGTGCCACCAGTGATCTGCGCGGGAGTTCAGATACGCAGTATTTT
TRBJ2-1 | . | many | TRBV9 | CASSVNHNEQFF | TGTGCCAGCAGCGTTAACCACAATGAGCAGTTCTTC
TRBJ2-7 | . | many | TRBV12-3/TRBV12-4 | CASSLGGTIYEQYF | TGTGCCAGCAGTTTAGGGGGGACAATCTACGAGCAGTACTTC
TRBJ2-7 | . | . | TRBV6-1 | CASSFWTRHEQYF | TGTGCCAGCAGCTTTTGGACCCGGCACGAGCAGTACTTC
TRBJ1-1 | . | many | TRBV12-3/TRBV12-4 | CASNRWEVDTEAFF | TGTGCCAGCAACCGTTGGGAAGTAGACACTGAAGCTTTCTTT
TRBJ2-2 | TRBD1 | . | TRBV20-1 | CSASSGGPGELFF | TGCAGTGCTAGCTCAGGGGGTCCCGGGGAGCTGTTTTTT